The clone carrying this T cell receptor (beta chain) appeared a few times. The antigen is not known. Trimming stripped 3 bases from V and 5 bases from J, with 13 bases between. CDR3 length: 13 residues. Germline assignment: CDR1 GTSNPN and CDR2 SVGIG (reference sequence). The sample comes from a study of shared clonotypes between healthy human individuals. On the study more broadly: Those who served as donors were two women and a few men between the ages of 18 and 49. Per-donor plates numbered three CD4 naive, three CD4 memory, two CD8 naive and one CD8 memory.

Generated by immunoSEQ multiplex PCR, the TCRdb table keeps only in-frame clones and is missing some. The sample records just over 2,000,000 clones, about 95% being singletons. The study, taken as a whole, reports: Clonotype sharing across donors was expected to vary with sequencing depth.

Naive CD8 populations comprised CD45RO-negative cells positively selected for CCR7, excluding terminally differentiated effector memory CD45RA+ cells. The sample taken for sequencing was naive CD8+ T cells sorted from blood. This receptor was obtained from a man between 18 and 29 years old in good health. The rearrangement uses TRBV30 and TRBJ2-5, with D possibly TRBD1 on 6 matching bases. In DNA form, the CDR3 reads TGTGCCTGGAGGGACAGAGTAAGGGAGACCCAGTACTTC. Residues: CAWRDRVRETQYF.